A selection of T cell receptor beta chains follows, all from one sample in a study of identifying expanded T cells in peripheral blood. The method was immunoSEQ multiplex PCR; TCRdb's version includes in-frame clones alone and lacks a portion of them. The sample carries around 80,000 clones, 85% to 90% recorded once. The specimen sequenced was blood. The receptors shown here come from a person aged 18-69 years in good health. Each CDR3 is given with its conserved first and last residue. A D gene is named only where the DNA matches it firmly. Rows give clone size only sometimes, using once, few, many, or a class for an expanded clone.

clone_size	v_call	d_call	j_call	cdr3_aa	cdr3_nt
-	TRBV2	-	TRBJ1-5	CASSEAGINNQPQHF	TGTGCCAGCAGTGAAGCCGGGATTAATAATCAGCCCCAGCATTTT
-	TRBV5-5	-	TRBJ2-3	CASSLWGSSTDTQYF	TGTGCCAGCAGCTTGTGGGGCTCTAGCACAGATACGCAGTATTTT
-	TRBV7-2	-	TRBJ2-2	CASRQDISNTGELFF	TGTGCCAGCAGACAGGACATATCGAACACCGGGGAGCTGTTTTTT
-	TRBV27	TRBD1	TRBJ1-4	CASSARQGRYEKLFF	TGTGCCAGCAGTGCCCGACAGGGGCGTTACGAAAAACTGTTTTTT
-	TRBV7-9	-	TRBJ1-1	CASSLIRGNTVAEAFF	TGTGCCAGCAGCTTAATAAGGGGGAATACGGTAGCTGAAGCTTTCTTT
-	TRBV7-2	TRBD1	TRBJ2-7	CASSPKGAFEQYF	TGTGCCAGCAGCCCCAAGGGGGCCTTCGAGCAGTACTTC
few	TRBV5-1	TRBD1	TRBJ2-7	CASSLDHRGYEQYF	TGCGCCAGCAGCTTGGATCACAGGGGTTACGAGCAGTACTTC
-	TRBV7-2	-	TRBJ1-1	CASSLERGTEAFF	TGTGCCAGCAGCTTAGAGAGGGGCACTGAAGCTTTCTTT
-	TRBV5-1	-	TRBJ1-5	CASSLDTGGNQPQHF	TGCGCCAGCAGCTTGGATACAGGCGGCAATCAGCCCCAGCATTTT
-	TRBV5-1	-	TRBJ1-2	CASSPLPDTRKGYGYTF	TGCGCCAGCAGCCCACTCCCTGACACCAGAAAAGGGTATGGCTACACCTTC
-	TRBV30	-	TRBJ2-3	CAWSVGGAGGDTQYF	TGTGCCTGGAGTGTGGGGGGGGCCGGCGGAGATACGCAGTATTTT
-	TRBV12-2	-	TRBJ2-3	CASRLVAGGVPDTQYF	TGTGCAAGTCGCTTAGTTGCGGGGGGTGTTCCAGATACGCAGTATTTT
-	TRBV13	-	TRBJ1-1	CASSLVGAEAFF	TGTGCCAGCAGTTTGGTTGGGGCTGAAGCTTTCTTT
-	TRBV18	-	TRBJ2-7	CASSPTSYEQYF	TGTGCCAGCTCACCGACCTCCTACGAGCAGTACTTC
-	TRBV18	TRBD1	TRBJ1-1	CASSPQTGTEAFF	TGTGCCAGCTCACCGCAGACAGGGACTGAAGCTTTCTTT
-	TRBV2	-	TRBJ1-4	CASSERRVDEKLFF	TGTGCCAGCAGTGAACGCAGGGTTGATGAAAAACTGTTTTTT
once	TRBV18	TRBD2	TRBJ2-5	CASSTVKLAGDAQETQYF	TGTGCCAGCTCTACAGTCAAACTAGCGGGAGACGCACAAGAGACCCAGTACTTC
-	TRBV7-8	-	TRBJ2-7	CASRLRPTYEQYF	TGTGCCAGCAGACTCCGACCTACCTACGAGCAGTACTTC
once	TRBV4-1	-	TRBJ2-2	CASSQVAGGGELFF	TGCGCCAGCAGCCAAGTAGCCGGGGGCGGGGAGCTGTTTTTT
-	TRBV6-5	-	TRBJ2-3	CASSYSSYDTQYF	TGTGCCAGCAGTTATAGTAGCTATGATACGCAGTATTTT
-	TRBV5-1	-	TRBJ2-1	CASSLGLGKEQFF	TGCGCCAGCAGCTTGGGTTTGGGGAAAGAGCAGTTCTTC
-	TRBV19	-	TRBJ2-7	CASSIGLPYEQYF	TGTGCCAGTAGTATCGGTCTTCCTTACGAGCAGTACTTC
-	TRBV19	-	TRBJ2-5	CASRSPQSAQYF	TGTGCCAGTAGAAGTCCGCAATCGGCCCAGTACTTC
-	TRBV6-6	TRBD1	TRBJ2-1	CASRGTGVYNEQFF	TGTGCCAGCAGGGGGACAGGGGTGTACAATGAGCAGTTCTTC
-	TRBV19	-	TRBJ2-1	CASRRFGDRGYDLYNEQFF	TGTGCCAGTAGACGATTTGGAGACCGGGGATATGATTTATACAATGAGCAGTTCTTC
-	TRBV27	-	TRBJ2-4	CASSPLYPKNIQYF	TGTGCCAGCAGTCCCCTTTATCCCAAAAACATTCAGTACTTC
-	TRBV5-1	-	TRBJ2-2	CASSLDGSLTGELFF	TGCGCCAGCAGCTTGGACGGGAGCCTCACCGGGGAGCTGTTTTTT
-	TRBV5-1	TRBD2	TRBJ2-1	CASSLAGVAGGGGEQFF	TGCGCCAGCAGCTTGGCCGGGGTAGCGGGAGGGGGAGGTGAGCAGTTCTTC
once	TRBV5-5	-	TRBJ1-6	CASSHRTSYNSPLHF	TGTGCCAGCAGCCACAGAACCTCCTATAATTCACCCCTCCACTTT
once	TRBV6-5	TRBD2	TRBJ2-7	CASSYSGLEYSYEQYF	TGTGCCAGCAGTTACTCGGGACTAGAGTATTCCTACGAGCAGTACTTC
-	TRBV5-4	TRBD1	TRBJ1-1	CASSPRTGAEAFF	TGTGCCAGCAGCCCCAGGACAGGGGCTGAAGCTTTCTTT
-	TRBV20-1	-	TRBJ2-1	CSAQIEYEQFF	TGCAGTGCCCAGATAGAATATGAGCAGTTCTTC
-	TRBV19	-	TRBJ2-3	CASSIGSIDTQYF	TGTGCCAGTAGTATCGGCAGCATAGATACGCAGTATTTT
few	TRBV27	-	TRBJ2-1	CASSLSPVDEQFF	TGTGCCAGCAGTTTGTCTCCCGTCGATGAGCAGTTCTTC
-	TRBV5-1	-	TRBJ1-3	CASSLDRGNTIYF	TGCGCCAGCAGCTTGGACAGGGGAAACACCATATATTTT
-	TRBV7-9	TRBD1	TRBJ1-1	CASSLDEGQGRTEAFF	TGTGCCAGCAGCCTAGATGAGGGACAGGGACGAACTGAAGCTTTCTTT
-	TRBV4-1	-	TRBJ1-1	CASSQGTGGQAFF	TGCGCCAGCAGCCAGGGTACGGGGGGCCAAGCTTTCTTT
-	TRBV5-1	-	TRBJ2-7	CASSLPGTSSYEQYF	TGCGCCAGCAGCCTTCCGGGAACGAGCTCCTACGAGCAGTACTTC
-	TRBV7-2	-	TRBJ2-7	CASSPSPPISYEQYF	TGTGCCAGCAGCCCATCGCCGCCCATCTCCTACGAGCAGTACTTC
once	TRBV29-1	TRBD1	TRBJ1-2	CSVVDRANYGYTF	TGCAGCGTTGTTGACAGGGCCAACTATGGCTACACCTTC
once	TRBV5-4	TRBD2	TRBJ2-3	CASSLEASGRTDTQYF	TGTGCCAGCAGCTTGGAGGCTAGCGGGAGGACAGATACGCAGTATTTT
-	TRBV7-3	-	TRBJ2-1	CASSPGTFSYNEQFF	TGTGCCAGCAGCCCGGGGACTTTCTCCTACAATGAGCAGTTCTTC
-	TRBV5-1	-	TRBJ2-5	CASSLEFGDEQYF	TGCGCCAGCAGCTTGGAATTTGGGGATGAGCAGTACTTC
-	TRBV11-3	TRBD1	TRBJ2-7	CASSHRDRGYEQYF	TGTGCCAGCAGCCATCGGGACAGGGGTTACGAGCAGTACTTC
-	TRBV12-5	-	TRBJ2-3	CASGEVSTDTQYF	TGTGCTAGTGGCGAAGTAAGCACAGATACGCAGTATTTT
-	TRBV28	TRBD2	TRBJ2-5	CASSLRREETQYF	TGTGCCAGCAGTTTGAGGCGGGAGGAGACCCAGTACTTC
-	TRBV18	-	TRBJ1-5	CASSPRELGGADQPQHF	TGTGCCAGCTCACCACGAGAATTGGGGGGGGCGGATCAGCCCCAGCATTTT
once	TRBV13	TRBD2	TRBJ2-3	CASSLLAGEGDTQYF	TGTGCCAGCAGCTTACTAGCGGGAGAAGGAGATACGCAGTATTTT
once	TRBV19	TRBD1	TRBJ2-7	CASSATGTGTEQYF	TGTGCCAGTAGTGCCACCGGGACAGGGACCGAGCAGTACTTC
-	TRBV7-2	-	TRBJ1-1	CASSLGGGLNTEAFF	TGTGCCAGCAGCTTGGGAGGGGGGCTGAACACTGAAGCTTTCTTT
-	TRBV19	-	TRBJ1-6	CASSMNGGGSPLHF	TGTGCCAGTAGTATGAATGGGGGAGGATCACCCCTCCACTTT
-	TRBV7-7	-	TRBJ2-2	CASSLGQGSNTGELFF	TGTGCCAGCAGCTTAGGGCAGGGGTCGAACACCGGGGAGCTGTTTTTT
-	TRBV19	-	TRBJ1-4	CASSIRDRPSTNEKLFF	TGTGCCAGTAGTATACGTGACAGGCCGTCAACTAATGAAAAACTGTTTTTT
-	TRBV28	-	TRBJ1-5	CASTSSDRPQHF	TGTGCCAGCACCTCCTCAGATCGGCCCCAGCATTTT